These 17 T cell receptor beta chains were sequenced from one sample in a study of post-analysis software for immune sequencing data. What these receptors recognize is not known. Built from TCR beta cDNA, the libraries had unique molecular identifiers in them. A single record per CDR3 protein comes from TCRdb applying MiXCR to the PCR reads. The sample holds 650,000 to 850,000 distinct CDR3 sequences, approximately 57% seen once. Study outcomes and limitations: The study found TRBV5-6, TRBV5-1 and TRBV20-1 among a few TRBV segments more frequent in patients than controls.

The sequencing sample was made of blood. Every receptor here comes from a girl between 5 and 17 years old with multiple sclerosis.

J is TRBJ2-7 and V is TRBV29-1; TRBD1 matches at 7 bases. Germline V gives CDR1 SQVTM, CDR2 ANQGSEA. Trimming removed 5 bases from V and 1 base from J; junction bases left unmatched: 5. The CDR3 covers 13 residues. CDR3 bases: TGCAGCGTTCCGGGACAGCTTTCCTACGAGCAGTACTTC. This sequence encodes CSVPGQLSYEQYF.

Relative to its sample, this clonotype is large (0.1 to 1%). The CDR3 nucleotides read TGTGCCAGCAGCCAGGGACTAGCTCTCGGCATTCAGTACTTC. As protein: CASSQGLALGIQYF. The chain links TRBV4-2 to TRBJ2-4; TRBD2 aligns across 9 bases. The V gene end was trimmed by 3 bases and the J gene end by 9 bases; junction bases not matched to a gene: 6. Germline CDR1 is LGHNA and CDR2 is YNFKEQ. The CDR3 extends over 14 amino acids.

The rearrangement links TRBV6-2 or TRBV6-3 to TRBJ1-5; 9 positions match TRBD1. J lost 9 bases, V lost 8 bases, and 8 bases had no gene match. The CDR3 has 13 residues. Germline V gene lookup returns CDR1 MNHEY and CDR2 SVGEGT. CDR3 region: CASGTTGGWPQHF. CDR3 in DNA: TGTGCCAGCGGAACAACAGGGGGCTGGCCCCAGCATTTT.

The rearrangement uses TRBV29-1 and TRBJ2-7; 9 bases are a match to TRBD1. The germline V gene encodes CDR1 SQVTM and CDR2 ANQGSEA. V dropped 1 base and J dropped 2; count of bases not matched to a gene: 6. This CDR3 has 15 amino acids. The CDR3 reads CSVEGRRQGAYEQYF. The DNA of the CDR3 is TGCAGCGTTGAAGGTCGGAGACAGGGGGCCTACGAGCAGTACTTC.

This clonotype was seen only once. The chain employs TRBV5-1 and TRBJ2-1; 7 nucleotides line up with TRBD2. This CDR3 is built from 16 residues. V shed 4 bases, J shed 0 bases, and the junction held 7 bases outside the gene matches. Germline CDR1 SGHRS, CDR2 YFSETQ. This CDR3 is CASSPLGGYSYNEQFF. The DNA of the CDR3 is TGCGCCAGCAGCCCACTGGGGGGGTACTCCTACAATGAGCAGTTCTTC.

V usage is TRBV7-8 and J usage is TRBJ2-1; D not certain. CDR1 and CDR2 from the germline V gene are SGHVS and FQNEAQ. V lost 3 bases to trimming and J lost 0 bases, with 12 bases between them. The CDR3 length is 16 residues. CDR3 residues: CASSLRVKSSYNEQFF. The CDR3 bases are TGTGCCAGCAGCTTGCGTGTCAAGAGCTCCTACAATGAGCAGTTCTTC.

V gene TRBV5-1 combines with J gene TRBJ1-2; D is possibly TRBD1 (5 bases). The CDR3 has 16 amino acids. V was shortened by 0 bases and J by 7 bases, with 19 bases between the two germline ends. The germline gives CDR1 SGHRS, CDR2 YFSETQ. The CDR3 loop is CASSLDGLGDSGGYTF. The CDR3 bases are TGCGCCAGCAGCTTGGATGGACTGGGAGACAGCGGTGGCTACACCTTC.

This clonotype was counted a few times. J is TRBJ2-1 and V is TRBV5-1, with D tentatively TRBD1 (6 bases). V was clipped by 6 bases and J by 8 bases, with 21 bases between them. Germline values: CDR1 SGHRS, CDR2 YFSETQ. This CDR3 contains 15 residues. CDR3 DNA: TGCGCCAGCACCCTTTCGGGACACCCTTGGGATGAGCAGTTCTTC. The encoded protein is CASTLSGHPWDEQFF.

This chain links TRBV29-1 with TRBJ2-1, with D perhaps TRBD2 (5 bases). This CDR3 spans 16 amino acids. Trimming took 4 bases from V and 0 from J, leaving 16 bases between them. Germline V gene lookup returns CDR1 SQVTM and CDR2 ANQGSEA. CDR3 amino acids: CSVGGGSLSSYNEQFF. The CDR3 DNA is TGCAGCGTTGGAGGTGGGAGCCTCAGCTCCTACAATGAGCAGTTCTTC.

This clonotype was found a few times. V usage is TRBV5-1 and J usage is TRBJ2-1; 7 bases are a match to TRBD2. V gave up 5 bases and J gave up 4 bases; unmatched junction bases: 9. The CDR3 spans 15 residues. CDR1 and CDR2 (germline): SGHRS, YFSETQ. As DNA, the CDR3 is TGCGCCAGCAGGGGCCGGGCGGGAGCGTACAATGAGCAGTTCTTC. Amino acid sequence: CASRGRAGAYNEQFF.

CDR3 region: CASSLSWTGGADTQYF. The CDR3 nucleotides read TGTGCCAGCAGTTTATCGTGGACAGGGGGCGCAGATACGCAGTATTTT. The rearrangement uses TRBV27 and TRBJ2-3; 11 bases fit TRBD1. Looked up from germline, CDR1 is MNHEY and CDR2 is SMNVEV (reference sequence). This CDR3 spans 16 amino acids. V lost 0 bases, J lost 4 bases, and 3 bases stayed unmatched.

The gene calls are TRBV29-1 and TRBJ2-5; tentative D call: TRBD1 (6 bases). From germline, CDR1 is SQVTM and CDR2 ANQGSEA. The CDR3 covers 13 residues. V lost 3 bases to trimming and J lost 0 bases, with 8 bases between them. CDR3 in amino acids: CSVDHRDQETQYF. Written as DNA, the CDR3 is TGCAGCGTTGATCACAGGGACCAAGAGACCCAGTACTTC.

V usage is TRBV29-1 and J usage is TRBJ2-3, with D perhaps being TRBD1 or TRBD2 (6 bases each). The V gene lost 3 bases and the J gene lost 4 bases, with 23 bases spanning the gap. Germline CDR1 SQVTM, CDR2 ANQGSEA. The CDR3 has 17 residues. The CDR3 DNA sequence: TGCAGCGTTGAGCCCGCTGGACCGGGGGCTTATGCAGATACGCAGTATTTT. It translates to CSVEPAGPGAYADTQYF.

V gene TRBV29-1 combines with J gene TRBJ2-1; unclear D gene. Trimming removed 7 bases from V and 8 bases from J, with 12 bases in between. The V gene's germline CDR1 is SQVTM and CDR2 ANQGSEA. CDR3 length: 11 residues. CDR3 sequence (DNA): TGCAGCGCCAACTACGTCCATGAGCAGTTCTTC. Its translation is CSANYVHEQFF.

This clonotype has a single count. The CDR3 DNA is TGCGCCAGCAGCGAAAAAGAGGGGGCGACAGATTTCTACGAGCAGTACTTC. It yields the protein CASSEKEGATDFYEQYF. The gene calls are TRBV4-1 and TRBJ2-7; the match to TRBD1 covers 7 bases. V was pared by 5 bases and J by 3 bases, with 16 bases of the junction left unmatched. CDR1 MGHRA and CDR2 YSYEKL come from the germline V gene. The CDR3 has 17 residues.

This clonotype was seen just once. V usage is TRBV12-3 or TRBV12-4 and J usage is TRBJ2-7; no firm D call. The CDR3 spans 15 residues. Trimming took off 5 bases at V and 2 bases at J, with 16 bases between the two ends. The CDR3 nucleotides are TGTGCCAGCAGTGAACAGACATCGAGCCCCTACGAGCAGTACTTC. Translating gives CASSEQTSSPYEQYF.

This clonotype has just a few counts. The genes are TRBV14 and TRBJ2-4; no firm D call. V was clipped by 3 bases and J by 1 base, with 7 bases between them. Looked up from germline, CDR1 is SGHDN and CDR2 is FVKESK. The CDR3 sequence is 14 residues long. CDR3: CASSQLNAKNIQYF. The CDR3 coding sequence is TGTGCCAGCAGCCAGTTGAATGCCAAAAACATTCAGTACTTC.